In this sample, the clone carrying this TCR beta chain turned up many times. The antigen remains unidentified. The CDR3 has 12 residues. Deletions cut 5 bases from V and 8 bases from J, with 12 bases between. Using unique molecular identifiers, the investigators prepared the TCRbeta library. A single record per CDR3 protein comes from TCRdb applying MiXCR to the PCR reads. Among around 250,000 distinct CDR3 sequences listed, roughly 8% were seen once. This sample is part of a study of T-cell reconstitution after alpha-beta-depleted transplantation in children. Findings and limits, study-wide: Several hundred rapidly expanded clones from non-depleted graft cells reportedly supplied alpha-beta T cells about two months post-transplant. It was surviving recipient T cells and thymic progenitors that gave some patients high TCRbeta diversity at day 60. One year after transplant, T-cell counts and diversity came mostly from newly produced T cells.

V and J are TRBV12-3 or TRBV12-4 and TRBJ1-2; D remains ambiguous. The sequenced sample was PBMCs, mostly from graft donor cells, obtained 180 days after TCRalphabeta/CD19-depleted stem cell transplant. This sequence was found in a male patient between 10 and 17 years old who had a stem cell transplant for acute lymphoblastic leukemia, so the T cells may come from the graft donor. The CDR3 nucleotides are TGTGCCAGCAGTCTCCGGCCAGTCGGCTACACCTTC. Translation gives CASSLRPVGYTF.